The rows below give T cell receptor beta chains drawn from one sample of a study of T cell repertoires in cytomegalovirus infection. TCRdb passed the reads through MiXCR, listing each CDR3 protein once. The sample has some 920,000 distinct CDR3 sequences; 31% are singletons. No antigen is known for these receptors. This sample comprised cultured CD8+ T cells from PBMCs, obtained from culture after CMV antigen stimulation. Receptor source: a human donor in good health (CMV status not recorded). Some clones in this sample may be carry-over from other donors' samples. The CDR3 runs from the conserved cysteine through the conserved F or W. D genes are given only for firm matches. Some rows mark clone size as missing; the rest say once, few, many or name a class of expanded clone.

NA,TRBV11-3,NA,16,TRBJ2-3,TGTGCCAGCAGCCAGACGGGGGCTCCGATCACAGATACGCAGTATTTT,CASSQTGAPITDTQYF
NA,TRBV7-2,many,15,TRBJ1-5,TGTGCCAGCAGCCCAATCGCAGGGGTGGTTCAGCCCCAGCATTTT,CASSPIAGVVQPQHF
NA,TRBV7-3,NA,13,TRBJ2-3,TGTGCCAGCAGCCCCGTCCCCTCCGATACGCAGTATTTT,CASSPVPSDTQYF
TRBD2,TRBV12-3/TRBV12-4,NA,22,TRBJ2-1,TGTGCCAGCAGTTCGTCTATGAGACTAGCGGGGGGGTCATGGAGCTCCTACAATGAGCAGTTCTTC,CASSSSMRLAGGSWSSYNEQFF
NA,TRBV28,few,15,TRBJ1-1,TGTGCCAGCACTCGTGGGGGCTTAGTGAACACTGAAGCTTTCTTT,CASTRGGLVNTEAFF
TRBD1,TRBV6-5,many,14,TRBJ2-5,TGTGCCAGCACCTCGGACAGGATCGGTGAGACCCAGTACTTC,CASTSDRIGETQYF
TRBD2,TRBV29-1,NA,14,TRBJ2-3,TGCAGCGTCCTAGCGGGGGGGCAGGGAGATACGCAGTATTTT,CSVLAGGQGDTQYF
TRBD1,TRBV7-6,many,16,TRBJ2-5,TGTGCCAGCAGCACCCCCCGAGGGACAGGGGGAGAGACCCAGTACTTC,CASSTPRGTGGETQYF
NA,TRBV6-1,NA,10,TRBJ2-7,TGTGCCAGTGCGGACTACGAGCAGTACTTC,CASADYEQYF
NA,TRBV6-2/TRBV6-3,few,12,TRBJ2-1,TGTGCCAGCAGTTATACGGCCTATGAGCAGTTCTTC,CASSYTAYEQFF
TRBD1,TRBV7-6,NA,15,TRBJ1-2,TGTGCCAGCAGCTTCACTTCCGGGACAGACTATGGCTACACCTTC,CASSFTSGTDYGYTF
NA,TRBV28,few,12,TRBJ1-1,TGTGCCAGCAGTTGGACCCAGGCTGAAGCTTTCTTT,CASSWTQAEAFF
TRBD1,TRBV4-1,NA,15,TRBJ1-1,TGCGCCAGCAGCCCAAGGGAGGGGGCTTACACTGAAGCTTTCTTT,CASSPREGAYTEAFF
TRBD1,TRBV6-5,few,15,TRBJ1-2,TGTGCCAGCAGGCCGGTTAGGGACAGCCGTTATGGCTACACCTTC,CASRPVRDSRYGYTF
TRBD1,TRBV6-2/TRBV6-3,few,16,TRBJ1-5,TGTGCCAGCAGTTACCTCCGAGACAGGGGGACTTGGCCCCAGCATTTT,CASSYLRDRGTWPQHF
NA,TRBV4-1,once,14,TRBJ2-1,TGCGCCAGCAACCAAGTGGGGGGCCACAATGAGCAGTTCTTC,CASNQVGGHNEQFF
NA,TRBV4-1,few,18,TRBJ2-2,TGCGCCAGCAGCCAAGATTTATCGCGGGGTGCGAACACCGGGGAGCTGTTTTTT,CASSQDLSRGANTGELFF
TRBD1,TRBV7-9,many,15,TRBJ2-1,TGTGCCAGCAGCTTCAGGACCGGGACAGACAATGAGCAGTTCTTC,CASSFRTGTDNEQFF
NA,TRBV7-2,many,14,TRBJ2-5,TGTGCCAGCAGCTTAATCTTGGTAGCGGAGACCCAGTACTTC,CASSLILVAETQYF
NA,TRBV7-6,many,16,TRBJ2-1,TGTGCCAGCAGCTTCTTAACAGGGAACCAGTACAATGAGCAGTTCTTC,CASSFLTGNQYNEQFF
TRBD2,TRBV29-1,NA,14,TRBJ2-1,TGCAGCGCCCGCAGCGGGGGTGGGGGGAATGAGCAGTTCTTC,CSARSGGGGNEQFF
NA,TRBV28,NA,17,TRBJ1-5,TGTGCCAGCAGTGTTCTTGCGGGACTGTCAAACCATCAGCCCCAGCATTTT,CASSVLAGLSNHQPQHF
NA,TRBV9,NA,17,TRBJ2-4,TGTGCCAGCAGCGTAACTGGACAAACATCGGCCAAAAACATTCAGTACTTC,CASSVTGQTSAKNIQYF
TRBD1,TRBV2,few,14,TRBJ2-1,TGTGCCAGCAGTGATAGGGGGCCGGGCAATGAGCAGTTCTTC,CASSDRGPGNEQFF
TRBD2,TRBV7-8,NA,17,TRBJ2-1,TGTGCCAGCAGCCAAGGCTGGCTAGCGGGGGACTACAATGAGCAGTTCTTC,CASSQGWLAGDYNEQFF
TRBD2,TRBV6-9,NA,14,TRBJ2-1,TGTGCCAGCAGCCGGGGGGGCCCCCCCCAAGGGCAGTTCTTC,CASSRGGPPQGQFF
NA,TRBV29-1,NA,16,TRBJ2-1,TGCAGCGTTGAAGGGGGGAGGAGTTTCTCCTACAATGAGCAGTTCTTC,CSVEGGRSFSYNEQFF
NA,TRBV20-1,NA,11,TRBJ2-5,TGCAGTGCCCGGACCCAAGAGACCCAGTACTTC,CSARTQETQYF
NA,TRBV19,few,13,TRBJ2-1,TGTGCCAGTGGCAGGGGAGGATTCAATGAGCAGTTCTTC,CASGRGGFNEQFF
NA,TRBV25-1,NA,15,TRBJ2-3,TGTGCCAGCAGTGAATATCGAATAAGCACAGATACGCAGTATTTT,CASSEYRISTDTQYF
NA,TRBV4-1,NA,14,TRBJ2-5,TGCGCCAACAGTCCGCCGGACGGGGACGAGACCCAGTACTTC,CANSPPDGDETQYF
TRBD2,TRBV7-6,many,18,TRBJ2-3,TGTGCCAGCAGCTTGACTAGCGGGGGGGCGAGGGACACAGATACGCAGTATTTT,CASSLTSGGARDTDTQYF
NA,TRBV6-2/TRBV6-3,few,14,TRBJ2-2,TGTGCCAGCAGTTACTCCCCAATACGCGGGGAGCTGTTTTTT,CASSYSPIRGELFF
NA,TRBV27,many,14,TRBJ1-1,TGTGCCAGCAGCTTAAGTGCAGGGAACACTGAAGCTTTCTTT,CASSLSAGNTEAFF
TRBD1,TRBV6-6,NA,15,TRBJ1-5,TGTGCCAGCAGTTACATGCAGGGGGCGGAGCAGCCCCAGCATTTT,CASSYMQGAEQPQHF
TRBD2,TRBV9,NA,16,TRBJ2-3,TGTGCCAGCAGCGGACCCCGCGGGGGGGACACAGATACGCAGTATTTT,CASSGPRGGDTDTQYF
NA,TRBV19,NA,14,TRBJ1-1,TGTGCCAGTAGTATCGACAGGCTTAACACTGAAGCTTTCTTT,CASSIDRLNTEAFF
TRBD2,TRBV7-9,few,14,TRBJ2-3,TGTGCCAGCAGCCCCTTGACTAGCGGGGATACGCAGTATTTT,CASSPLTSGDTQYF
TRBD2,TRBV7-4,once,16,TRBJ2-7,TGTGCCAGCAGCCTGACTAGCGGGGGACAAGCCTACGAGCAGTACTTC,CASSLTSGGQAYEQYF
TRBD2,TRBV20-1,NA,18,TRBJ2-5,TGCAGTGCCCTCGGGGCTACTAGCGGGGGGGCTTTAGAAGAGACCCAGTACTTC,CSALGATSGGALEETQYF
TRBD2,TRBV12-3/TRBV12-4,NA,15,TRBJ2-1,TGTGCCAGTGGGAGAGCGGGGTTCTCCTACAATGAGCAGTTCTTC,CASGRAGFSYNEQFF
NA,TRBV12-3/TRBV12-4,many,13,TRBJ1-1,TGTGCCAGCAGTTCAACCCTGACCACTGAAGCTTTCTTT,CASSSTLTTEAFF
NA,TRBV7-9,NA,14,TRBJ2-7,TGTGCCAGCAGCTCGGGACGGGTAGGGAACGAGCAGTACTTC,CASSSGRVGNEQYF
NA,TRBV29-1,NA,15,TRBJ1-2,TGCAGCGTTGAAGGGACCCCGCCGACGAACTATGGCTACACCTTC,CSVEGTPPTNYGYTF
TRBD1,TRBV12-3/TRBV12-4,NA,15,TRBJ1-3,TGTGCCAGCAGCCTCCAGGGGGCTTATGGAAACACCATATATTTT,CASSLQGAYGNTIYF
TRBD1,TRBV7-3,NA,16,TRBJ2-3,TGTGCCAGCAGCGTGGACAGGTCCGCAAGGACAGATACGCAGTATTTT,CASSVDRSARTDTQYF